This record concerns one T cell receptor (beta chain) sequence. Its antigen is unknown. This record comes from a study of regulatory T cells in long-lasting Graves disease. Study observations and caveats: It was in persistent disease that TRBV28, TRBJ1-2 and TRBJ2-5 were favored. Persistent Graves' patients possessed reduced TCR diversity relative to recently diagnosed ones.

This CDR3 has 14 residues. Deletions cut 3 bases from V and 5 bases from J, with 11 bases between. Germline values: CDR1 MNHGY, CDR2 SVAAGI. Time point given: persistent/refractory GD, antithyroid drugs over 5 years with positive TRAb. Following extraction of RNA from PBMCs, that RNA was used to make the TCR library. Patients came from an endocrinology department in Xi'an, China. Arm-PCR with iRepertoire HTBI primers amplified the CDR3 regions for these TCR beta libraries. Original data processing: Samples collectively showed 62 TRBV and approximately 15 TRBJ segments. TCRdb independently ran MiXCR on the multiplex PCR reads; one entry per CDR3 protein. The V and J calls, along with clone size, are taken from TCRdb and not from the paper's own processing. The data contain around 400,000 distinct CDR3 sequences, approximately 23% of them singletons.

The gene calls are TRBV6-9 and TRBJ2-1, with D perhaps TRBD1 (5 bases). Specimen: peripheral blood mononuclear cells (PBMCs), collected when the disease was refractory, from a patient treated with antithyroid drugs. This TCR derives from a woman aged 40-49 years with Graves disease. CDR3 region: CASSYWGVDNEQFF. CDR3 DNA sequence: TGTGCCAGCAGTTACTGGGGCGTTGACAATGAGCAGTTCTTC.